One sample yielded the 5 T cell receptor beta chains listed below, sequenced in a study of PD-1 blockade in classical Hodgkin lymphoma. Documented time point: cycle 4 day 1 (C4D1), after more than 5 weeks of nivolumab. Relapses following autologous stem cell transplantation were seen in all patients, with brentuximab vedotin exposure varying. Magnetic negative selection of thawed PBMCs was the method by which CD4+ T cells were purified. TCRdb's copy holds only in-frame clones and misses some; the assay was immunoSEQ multiplex PCR. Here the sample spans over 10,000 clones, roughly 80% being singletons. This specimen consisted of CD4+ T cells from blood, obtained before the fourth cycle of nivolumab. The origin of the receptors is a human donor with classical Hodgkin lymphoma.

The gene calls are TRBV20-1 and TRBJ2-7; possible D gene TRBD1, 5 bases. The germline V gene encodes CDR1 DFQATT and CDR2 SNEGSKA (reference sequence). This CDR3 is 11 amino acids long. V was pared by 2 bases and J by 5 bases, with 7 bases between. This CDR3 reads CSARQGNEQYF. The CDR3 nucleotides are TGCAGTGCTAGACAGGGCAACGAGCAGTACTTC.

The V and J genes are TRBV12-5 and TRBJ2-4; the D gene could be TRBD1 or TRBD2 (5 bases each). Looked up from germline, CDR1 is LGHNT and CDR2 is FRNRAP. The CDR3 loop spans 15 amino acids. Trimming took off 3 bases at V and 0 bases at J, with 9 bases between the two ends. The CDR3 nucleotides are TGTGCTAGTGGTTTTGGGGGTATAGCCAAAAACATTCAGTACTTC. It is translated as CASGFGGIAKNIQYF.

J is TRBJ2-3 and V is TRBV9, with D maybe TRBD2 (7 bases). V was pared by 4 bases and J by 4 bases, with 13 bases between. CDR1 is SGDLS, CDR2 YYNGEE, per germline. The CDR3 has 14 residues. CDR3 region: CASSPLGGPDTQYF. The CDR3 DNA follows: TGTGCCAGCAGCCCCCTCGGGGGGCCAGATACGCAGTATTTT.

The chain links TRBV9 to TRBJ2-1; TRBD2 matches at 7 bases. The CDR3 totals 18 residues. The trim removed 0 bases at V and 0 bases at J, leaving 9 bases unmatched. Germline loops: CDR1 SGDLS, CDR2 YYNGEE. CDR3 region: CASSVGLAERSSYNEQFF. The DNA of the CDR3 is TGTGCCAGCAGCGTAGGCCTAGCGGAGAGAAGCTCCTACAATGAGCAGTTCTTC.

J is TRBJ1-1 and V is TRBV18, with 7 nucleotides matching TRBD1. The CDR3 extends over 15 amino acids. Germline V CDR1 and CDR2: KGHSH, LQKENI. V was pared by 3 bases and J by 5 bases, with 9 bases of the junction left unmatched. The CDR3 bases are TGTGCCAGCTCACCGCCGACAGGGAGGTGGACTGAAGCTTTCTTT. Protein sequence: CASSPPTGRWTEAFF.